The rows below give T cell receptor beta chains drawn from one sample of a study of blood T cell repertoires in COVID-19. Profiled with immunoSEQ multiplex PCR; TCRdb holds only in-frame clones, not every one. The sample records around 100,000 clones, around 85% being singletons. The sequenced sample was peripheral blood. The receptors shown here come from a woman in her sixties or seventies with active or convalescent COVID-19. Both conserved end residues are part of each CDR3. A D gene is named only where the DNA matches it firmly. Where a row states a size, it is once, few, many or the class of an expanded clone; other rows omit it.

TRBJ1-5 | TRBV19 | - | - | CASSPVAGSLTQPQHF | TGTGCCAGTAGTCCCGTGGCAGGTTCTTTAACTCAGCCCCAGCATTTT
TRBJ1-5 | TRBV27 | - | TRBD1 | CASSSRDRGINQPQHF | TGTGCCAGCAGTTCCCGGGACAGGGGGATTAATCAGCCCCAGCATTTT
TRBJ2-1 | TRBV9 | once | TRBD2 | CASSVISGGAAGNEQFF | TGTGCCAGCAGCGTAATTAGCGGGGGGGCCGCGGGGAATGAGCAGTTCTTC
TRBJ2-5 | TRBV7-9 | once | TRBD1 | CASRGTVGIVETQYF | TGTGCCAGCAGGGGGACAGTTGGGATTGTAGAGACCCAGTACTTC
TRBJ1-6 | TRBV5-1 | - | TRBD1 | CASSPGTGDTGLLHF | TGCGCCAGCAGCCCGGGGACAGGGGACACCGGACTCCTCCACTTT
TRBJ1-4 | TRBV28 | - | TRBD1 | CASSNRGTNEKLFF | TGTGCCAGCAGTAACAGGGGAACTAATGAAAAACTGTTTTTT
TRBJ1-4 | TRBV6-5 | - | - | CASSYSQENEKLFF | TGTGCCAGCAGTTACTCGCAGGAAAATGAAAAACTGTTTTTT
TRBJ1-4 | TRBV28 | - | TRBD1 | CASSRQGVGEKLFF | TGTGCCAGCAGTCGACAGGGGGTGGGGGAAAAACTGTTTTTT
TRBJ2-3 | TRBV7-2 | - | - | CASSYRFTDTQYF | TGTGCCAGCAGCTACCGGTTCACAGATACGCAGTATTTT
TRBJ1-5 | TRBV9 | - | - | CASSVGHDQPQHF | TGTGCCAGCAGCGTAGGACACGATCAGCCCCAGCATTTT
TRBJ1-5 | TRBV19 | - | - | CASSIVETVRYQPQHF | TGTGCCAGTAGTATAGTAGAGACAGTAAGGTATCAGCCCCAGCATTTT
TRBJ2-3 | TRBV7-7 | - | - | CASSLVAGSTDTQYF | TGTGCTAGCAGCTTAGTGGCGGGGAGCACAGATACGCAGTATTTT
TRBJ1-2 | TRBV11-2 | - | - | CASSSQGNGYTF | TGTGCCAGCAGCTCCCAGGGGAATGGCTACACCTTC
TRBJ1-2 | TRBV28 | once | - | CASSFGGNYGYTF | TGTGCCAGCAGTTTCGGGGGGAACTATGGCTACACCTTC
TRBJ2-1 | TRBV27 | - | TRBD2 | CASSSDTTSGRGNEQFF | TGTGCCAGCAGTTCCGATACGACTAGCGGGAGGGGTAATGAGCAGTTCTTC
TRBJ1-4 | TRBV28 | - | - | CASSRIAGTTNEKLFF | TGTGCCAGCAGCCGTATCGCAGGCACAACTAATGAAAAACTGTTTTTT
TRBJ2-7 | TRBV30 | - | TRBD1 | CAWRILDRVEQYF | TGTGCCTGGAGGATACTGGACAGGGTCGAGCAGTACTTC
TRBJ1-2 | TRBV6-1 | - | - | CASSELIGYTF | TGTGCCAGCAGTGAACTTATTGGCTACACCTTC
TRBJ2-2 | TRBV18 | - | TRBD2 | CASSPGLAGVTGELFF | TGTGCCAGCTCACCCGGACTAGCGGGTGTCACCGGGGAGCTGTTTTTT
TRBJ1-5 | TRBV2 | - | TRBD1 | CASSADRGVQPQHF | TGTGCCAGCAGTGCGGACAGGGGGGTTCAGCCCCAGCATTTT
TRBJ1-4 | TRBV18 | - | TRBD1 | CASSLQGQTNEKLFF | TGTGCCAGCTCACTTCAGGGACAGACTAATGAAAAACTGTTTTTT
TRBJ1-5 | TRBV9 | few | - | CASSVSSNQPQHF | TGTGCCAGCAGCGTATCGAGCAATCAGCCCCAGCATTTT
TRBJ1-5 | TRBV12-3/TRBV12-4 | - | TRBD1 | CASTGTGDQPQHF | TGTGCCAGCACCGGGACAGGGGATCAGCCCCAGCATTTT
TRBJ1-1 | TRBV5-8 | - | - | CASSLVRGGNTEAFF | TGTGCCAGCAGCTTGGTACGGGGGGGGAACACTGAAGCTTTCTTT
TRBJ2-2 | TRBV28 | - | TRBD1 | CASQDRVNTGELFF | TGTGCCAGCCAAGACAGGGTGAACACCGGGGAGCTGTTTTTT
TRBJ2-1 | TRBV7-2 | once | - | CASSLEGGNEQFF | TGTGCCAGCAGCTTAGAAGGCGGCAATGAGCAGTTCTTC
TRBJ1-2 | TRBV5-1 | - | - | CASSPGRANYGYTF | TGCGCCAGCAGCCCCGGCAGGGCGAACTATGGCTACACCTTC
TRBJ1-1 | TRBV3-1/TRBV3-2 | - | - | CASSQVVKVGSRLFTEAFF | TGTGCCAGCAGCCAAGTCGTCAAGGTCGGCAGCAGGCTCTTCACTGAAGCTTTCTTT
TRBJ1-1 | TRBV3-1/TRBV3-2 | - | - | CASSQVVPNTEAFF | TGTGCCAGCAGCCAAGTTGTTCCTAACACTGAAGCTTTCTTT
TRBJ1-5 | TRBV2 | - | - | CASSEGGGWEPQHF | TGTGCCAGCAGTGAAGGGGGGGGCTGGGAGCCCCAGCATTTT
TRBJ1-2 | TRBV28 | - | - | CASTRGPSGGFGYGYTF | TGTGCCAGCACCCGAGGTCCCTCGGGGGGCTTTGGGTATGGCTACACCTTC
TRBJ1-5 | TRBV9 | - | TRBD1 | CASSVGGQVSQPQHF | TGTGCCAGCAGCGTTGGGGGACAGGTCAGTCAGCCCCAGCATTTT
TRBJ2-2 | TRBV7-3 | - | TRBD1 | CASSLSPGQGAIGELFF | TGTGCCAGCAGCTTATCCCCGGGACAGGGGGCTATCGGGGAGCTGTTTTTT
TRBJ1-4 | TRBV11-2 | - | - | CASSFGAEKLFF | TGTGCCAGCAGCTTTGGGGCAGAAAAACTGTTTTTT
TRBJ1-2 | TRBV5-1 | - | TRBD1 | CASSLAQGERYGYTF | TGCGCCAGCAGCTTGGCCCAGGGGGAACGCTATGGCTACACCTTC
TRBJ2-1 | TRBV11-2 | - | - | CASSPSPGLVYNEQFF | TGTGCCAGCAGCCCCTCTCCGGGACTCGTCTACAATGAGCAGTTCTTC
TRBJ1-3 | TRBV5-4 | - | - | CASSPGGQLSGNTIYF | TGTGCCAGCAGCCCTGGCGGGCAGCTCTCTGGAAACACCATATATTTT
TRBJ2-7 | TRBV14 | - | - | CASSQLGAYEEYF | TGTGCCAGCAGCCAACTTGGGGCCTACGAAGAGTACTTC
TRBJ2-7 | TRBV30 | - | - | CAWNRDTWSEQYF | TGTGCCTGGAACCGGGACACCTGGTCCGAGCAGTACTTC
TRBJ1-1 | TRBV7-2 | - | TRBD1 | CASSRTGGTGSTEAFF | TGTGCCAGCAGCCGGACAGGGGGAACGGGGAGCACTGAAGCTTTCTTT
TRBJ2-7 | TRBV30 | few | TRBD1 | CAWARGQYEQYF | TGTGCCTGGGCCAGGGGGCAATACGAGCAGTACTTC
TRBJ1-2 | TRBV30 | - | TRBD1 | CAWGQGAVFYGYTF | TGTGCCTGGGGACAGGGGGCTGTTTTCTATGGCTACACCTTC
TRBJ2-7 | TRBV5-6 | - | TRBD1 | CASSLATGGIDEQYF | TGTGCCAGCAGCTTGGCGACAGGGGGAATCGACGAGCAGTACTTC